This T cell receptor (beta chain) was retrieved from a study of naive and memory T cell subsets (dated by TCRdb to the late 2010s). Notes on the research overall: An open-source, UMI-based TCR alpha and beta sequencing pipeline was applied to sorted naive and memory peripheral blood T cell subsets. IgG serology results and the functional CMV T cell responses were in complete agreement. RNA was DNase-treated and reverse transcribed with TCR constant-region primers, mostly using SuperScript III.

Remarks on this clonotype: The antigen it binds to is not known. Base qualities are not recorded, but no much larger clone differs from it by a single base.

CDR1 and CDR2, per the germline V gene, are SGHAT and FQNNGV. Inclusive of the bounding cysteine and phenylalanine, the CDR3 is 14 residues long. Of all the DNA, just the CDR3 is kept, 42 bases in frame from base 1. Between the V and J ends, shortened by 10 bases and 0 bases respectively, the junction contains 13 bases. The full study reports these points: TCR abundance followed a power law with an exponent that was different for naive and memory subsets but consistent across the three individuals. Clonotypes were defined as single alpha or beta chain sequences, not paired alpha/beta receptors. Gini index rose and Shannon and inverse Simpson diversity fell from naive through CM, EM and EMRA in both CD4 and CD8 cells. RNA-based TCR counts may be influenced by expression changes linked to T cell activation and differentiation. The repertoire findings for the naive and memory subsets could not be validated against a ground truth, as none was available. After error correction, only a single occurrence was seen for over 95% of naive TCR sequences, so much steeper abundance distributions were produced than in memory subsets.

The library was generated by UMI-ligation and nested PCR. An equimolar mix of two oligonucleotides covering both TRBC1 and TRBC2 was used as the beta constant-region primer. T4 RNA ligase 1 ligated a single-stranded oligonucleotide carrying the SP2 primer and a 12-nucleotide UMI to the cDNA 3' end. The ligated cDNA went through four rounds of PCR with nested alpha and beta constant-region primers together with the SP2 primer. Incubation of the ligation reaction lasted about 20-25 hours at 16 degrees C. PCR2 was typically run as a SYBR Green qPCR and stopped at a predetermined threshold to prevent over-amplification. Agencourt AMPure XP magnetic beads were used for all purifications after the first. Library quantification was done by Qubit, followed by a TapeStation check on which the main peak was expected at around 650 bp. The pooled libraries were sequenced on an Illumina MiSeq using v2 2x251 paired-end kits, which usually yielded roughly 1-2 million reads per sample. Each sample library was pooled at 4 to 5 nM, and roughly 5-8% PhiX was included to improve cluster recognition. The authors' analysis ran thus. V and J genes were assigned to Demultiplexor-processed FASTQ reads by Decombinator through tag matching, with a single base-pair mismatch being allowed. By using UMIs, Collapsinator corrected both sequencing errors and the frequency errors caused by PCR heterogeneity. CDR3Translator translated TCRs and extracted CDR3s from the conserved cysteine to the FGXG phenylalanine, flagging non-productive sequences. Gini, Shannon entropy and inverse Simpson indices were calculated on repertoires that had been subsampled to equal numbers of UMI-defined TCRs. Within the linear range, a power law was fitted to clonotype abundance distributions using maximum likelihood. On one naive CD8 sample, the pipeline and MIGEC gave similar UMI counts, unique TCR numbers and clonal distributions. The repertoires were searched for 7,322 CMV-associated CDR3 sequences that had been compiled from VDJdb and a published dataset. The public reads were quality trimmed at Q25 with fastp and then assembled into clones with MiXCR by TCRdb, keeping productive beta chains. Rows are unified per CDR3 protein, each entry keeping the most common DNA and genes. Clone size and V and J calls follow TCRdb, not the original study. In this sample the table shows tens of thousands of distinct CDR3 sequences, 13% of which occur a single time. The ten largest clonotypes hold 0.9% to 1% of the sample.

Separate amplification of TCR alpha and beta chain libraries was performed from the second PCR step onward. The CMV status of each donor was determined by measuring IFNgamma production from CD4+ T cells after fresh PBMCs had been stimulated overnight with CMV viral lysate. Miltenyi beads were used first to positively select CD4 T cells, and CD8 T cells were then positively selected from the CD4-negative fraction. Cells stained for CD3, CD4, CD8, CD45RA, CD27 and a live/dead dye were sorted on a BD Aria II into four subsets by CD45RA and CD27. Blood was obtained from a few healthy volunteers, and the blood from each volunteer was fractionated into CD4 and CD8 T cells and subsequently into four differentiation subsets. Approximately 130 ml of peripheral blood was drawn per donor, and PBMC were isolated by Ficoll-Paque PLUS density-gradient centrifugation. Sorted cells were lysed in RLT buffer, and RNA was extracted with a Qiagen RNeasy kit and stored at -80°C.

The rearrangement combines TRBV11-2 with TRBJ2-1; TRBD2 is a possible D gene, resting on 5 matching bases. Sample: central memory CD4+ T cells from blood. In light of the paper, this sample's cell subset or site label describes: central memory, CD45RA- CD27+. The receptor's source is a human donor in good health. At the DNA level, the sequence is TGTGCCACCACCCTAGGGAGCTCCTACAATGAGCAGTTCTTC. This yields the protein CATTLGSSYNEQFF.